This T cell receptor beta chain appears in the sequencing data of a study of T cell responses to AZD1222 COVID-19 vaccine. Profiling relied on immunoSEQ multiplex PCR, and the TCRdb table lists in-frame clones only, not all of them. The table lists roughly 100,000 clones, about 87% of them singletons. Germline V lookup: CDR1 MNHEY, CDR2 SVGAGI. The length of the CDR3 is 13 residues. V dropped 6 bases and J dropped 5 bases, with 14 bases sitting between them. The source material was peripheral blood, sampled on day 0 of AZD1222 vaccination. The sequence was obtained from an adult in good health. The V call is TRBV6-5, the J call TRBJ2-7, with D hard to call. The CDR3 loop reads CASRATRFHEQYF. The CDR3 region has the DNA TGTGCCAGCAGAGCCACACGGTTCCACGAGCAGTACTTC.